These T cell receptor beta chains were read from a single sample in a study of T cell repertoires in cytomegalovirus infection. TCRdb ran MiXCR on the reads and lists one entry per CDR3 protein. The table includes about 120,000 distinct CDR3 sequences, around 30% detected once. These receptors' targets are unknown. Source: CD8+ T cells from cultured PBMCs, taken from culture after CMV antigen stimulation. The receptors derive from a human donor in good health (CMV status not recorded). Some clones in this sample may be carry-over from other donors' samples. The CDR3 runs from the conserved cysteine through the conserved F or W. D genes are given only for firm matches. The size field is filled for only some rows; it gives once, few, many or a size class.

d_call | j_call | clone_size | v_call | cdr3_nt | cdr3_aa
- | TRBJ2-1 | - | TRBV12-3/TRBV12-4 | TGTGCCAGCAGTTTCGGATCGGATGAGCAGTTCTTC | CASSFGSDEQFF
TRBD2 | TRBJ2-1 | - | TRBV7-6 | TGTGCCAGCAGCTTAGTCGGCGGGGGGCCCGACCGATACAATGAGCAGTTCTTC | CASSLVGGGPDRYNEQFF
- | TRBJ1-1 | few | TRBV7-8 | TGTGCCAGCAGCCCCACAGGGTCCACTGAAGCTTTCTTT | CASSPTGSTEAFF
- | TRBJ1-1 | few | TRBV4-1 | TGCGCCAGCAGCCAAAATCGCCGGGGAACTGAAGCTTTCTTT | CASSQNRRGTEAFF
- | TRBJ1-5 | - | TRBV7-4 | TGTGCCAGCAGCCCCTCCTATAGCAATCAGCCCCAGCATTTT | CASSPSYSNQPQHF
TRBD2 | TRBJ2-7 | - | TRBV7-6 | TGTGCCAGCAACCGACGGGGGGACTACGAGCAGTACTTC | CASNRRGDYEQYF
- | TRBJ2-7 | few | TRBV6-5 | TGTGCCAGCAGTCCACGCACGAACTCCTACGAGCAGTACTTC | CASSPRTNSYEQYF
- | TRBJ1-1 | - | TRBV6-5 | TGTGCCAGCAGTTACATTTCAGGGAAACCGAACACTGAAGCTTTCTTT | CASSYISGKPNTEAFF
- | TRBJ2-2 | - | TRBV6-6 | TGTGCCAGCAGTCCTATATACACCGGGGAGCTGTTTTTT | CASSPIYTGELFF
- | TRBJ2-1 | once | TRBV5-1 | TGCGCCAGCAGCTTAGAGCGGTACAATGAGCAGTTCTTC | CASSLERYNEQFF
- | TRBJ1-2 | - | TRBV6-1 | TGTGCCAGCAGTGGAACTGCTAACTATGGCTACACCTTC | CASSGTANYGYTF
TRBD1 | TRBJ2-2 | few | TRBV11-2 | TGTGCCAGCAGCTTTGGGACAGGGGGTCTGGGGGAGCTGTTTTTT | CASSFGTGGLGELFF
- | TRBJ2-7 | few | TRBV6-6 | TGTGCCAGCATTCGCGGTGGCGACGAGCAGTACTTC | CASIRGGDEQYF
- | TRBJ2-1 | - | TRBV4-1 | TGCGCCAGCAGCCACGATAGATCAGACGCGACCTACAATGAGCAGTTCTTC | CASSHDRSDATYNEQFF
- | TRBJ2-7 | - | TRBV5-4 | TGTGCCAGCGAACCCTATGGGATTCTGAACGAGCAGTACTTC | CASEPYGILNEQYF
- | TRBJ1-3 | many | TRBV7-6 | TGTGCCAGCAGCCGCGATCCGAGCTCTGGAAACACCATATATTTT | CASSRDPSSGNTIYF
- | TRBJ2-7 | - | TRBV28 | TGTGCCAGCAGTCCCTTGGGGCAGGGCAGCCCTCAGGGGCGGTTGTACTTC | CASSPLGQGSPQGRLYF